The 14 T cell receptor beta chains reported below all come from one sample, sequenced in a study of human T cells and chemical hapten exposure. Total RNA was extracted from unfractionated whole blood. TCRdb ran MiXCR on the 5' RACE reads and lists one entry per CDR3 protein. The table records 130,000 or so distinct CDR3 sequences, roughly 4% of them present only once. The receptor set was obtained from a female donor in good health.

There are many counts of this clonotype. This sequence joins TRBV6-6 and TRBJ2-1; 8 bases align to TRBD2. With V trimmed by 0 bases and J by 5 bases, 3 bases remained unmatched. There are 15 residues in the CDR3. CDR1 and CDR2 from the germline V gene are MNHNY and SVGAGI (reference sequence). This CDR3 reads CASSYSSGGNNEQFF. CDR3 in DNA: TGTGCCAGCAGTTACTCGAGCGGGGGAAACAATGAGCAGTTCTTC.

This clonotype has just a few counts. V is TRBV19 and J is TRBJ1-5; the D is unclear. The CDR3 has 13 amino acids. Germline V CDR1 and CDR2: LNHDA, SQIVND (reference sequence). V was trimmed by 1 base and J by 7 bases, leaving 8 bases between them. The CDR3 loop reads CASSIGTYQPQHF. DNA for the CDR3: TGTGCCAGTAGTATAGGGACCTACCAGCCCCAGCATTTT.

This clonotype was observed at least ten times. The chain recombines TRBV12-3 or TRBV12-4 with TRBJ2-3, with TRBD2 matching 12 bases. V shed 6 bases and J 5 bases; nucleotides not matched to a gene: 6. The CDR3 runs to 15 residues. The CDR3 bases are TGTGCCAGCAGCCCTACTAGCGGGGGGATAGATACGCAGTATTTT. It specifies CASSPTSGGIDTQYF.

In its sample, this clonotype was seen many times. The V call is TRBV4-3, the J call TRBJ2-3; 7 positions agree with TRBD2. The junction had 4 bases not matched to a gene; V was cut back by 0 bases and J by 4 bases. The CDR3 has 15 amino acids. Germline V lookup: CDR1 LGHNA, CDR2 YSLEER. DNA of the CDR3: TGCGCCAGCAGCCAAGAGGGCGGGGGTCCAGATACGCAGTATTTT. Residues: CASSQEGGGPDTQYF.

This clonotype showed up many times. This chain joins TRBV12-3 or TRBV12-4 and TRBJ2-5; D may be TRBD1 (6 bases). This CDR3 contains 13 residues. Trimming took off 3 bases at V and 5 bases at J, with 10 bases between the two ends. The CDR3 nucleotides are TGTGCCAGCAGTTTTTACAGGGTGGAGACCCAGTACTTC. It specifies CASSFYRVETQYF.

This clonotype was counted many times. The chain links TRBV7-2 to TRBJ1-1; TRBD1 agrees at 11 bases. Germline V gene lookup returns CDR1 SGHTA and CDR2 FQGNSA. V shed 5 bases, J shed 4 bases, and the junction held 12 bases outside the gene matches. The length of the CDR3 is 17 residues. The CDR3 protein is CASSRTGTGGPSTEAFF. CDR3 in DNA: TGTGCCAGCAGCCGAACCGGGACAGGGGGTCCGAGCACTGAAGCTTTCTTT.

This clonotype was seen repeatedly, ten times or more. This chain connects TRBV12-3 or TRBV12-4 to TRBJ1-5, with 7 nucleotides matching TRBD1. J lost 2 bases, V lost 4 bases, and 2 bases had no gene match. The CDR3 has 14 residues. CDR3 loop: CASSYRGGNQPQHF. The DNA for the CDR3 is TGTGCCAGCAGTTACAGGGGAGGCAATCAGCCCCAGCATTTT.

There are many counts of this clonotype. The V call is TRBV12-3 or TRBV12-4, the J call TRBJ1-5, with D possibly matching TRBD1 (6 bases). This CDR3 has 14 amino acids. Between the trimmed V and J ends, which lost 10 bases and 5 bases, there was a span of 18 bases. The CDR3 region is CAIRSGGRDQPQHF. The CDR3 DNA is TGTGCCATTAGATCCGGGGGCCGGGATCAGCCCCAGCATTTT.

This clonotype came up many times. The chain has TRBV28 and TRBJ1-3; D unclear. This CDR3 comprises 13 residues. Germline assignment: CDR1 MDHEN and CDR2 SYDVKM. Trimming removed 5 bases from V and 8 bases from J, with 13 bases in between. The CDR3 region has the DNA TGTGCCAGCAGTCCCCCCAGCCGGGACACCATATATTTT. This sequence encodes CASSPPSRDTIYF. Full variable domain (missing parts from reference TRBV28 and TRBJ1-3): DVKVTQSSRYLVKRTGEKVFLECVQDMDHENMFWYRQDPGLGLRLIYFSYDVKMKEKGDIPEGYSVSREKKERFSLILESASTNQTSMYLCASSPPSRDTIYFGEGSWLTVV.

The CDR3 coding sequence is TGTGCCATTGGAGCGCGTAGAGGAGGTGAACAGAGAAGCTACAATGAGCAGTTCTTC. This translates into CAIGARRGGEQRSYNEQFF. V usage is TRBV28 and J usage is TRBJ2-1; a possible D gene is TRBD2 (5 bases). Trimming took 10 bases from V and 3 from J, leaving 31 bases between them. The germline CDR1 and CDR2 sequences are MDHEN and SYDVKM. CDR3 size: 19 residues.

This rearrangement joins TRBV6-2 or TRBV6-3 to TRBJ1-1, with D unresolved. The CDR3 is 13 residues long. V gave up 7 bases and J gave up 5 bases, with 14 bases separating them. Germline V lookup: CDR1 MNHEY, CDR2 SVGEGT. This CDR3 is CASNPRSRTEAFF. For the CDR3, the DNA is TGTGCCAGCAACCCCCGGTCTCGTACTGAAGCTTTCTTT.

This clonotype was seen ten or more times. The chain is built from TRBV28 and TRBJ1-2; possible D gene TRBD1, 5 bases. This CDR3 has 14 residues. Germline V gene data show CDR1 as MDHEN and CDR2 as SYDVKM. The ends were cut back, 2 bases at V and 2 bases at J, with 9 bases in the middle. The CDR3 protein is CASSLLDKNYGYTF. CDR3 in DNA: TGTGCCAGCAGTTTACTGGACAAGAACTATGGCTACACCTTC.

The table lists this clonotype with many counts. V and J are TRBV7-9 and TRBJ2-3; the D call may be TRBD1 or TRBD2 (5 bases each). CDR3 length equals 18 residues. The V end was cut by 5 bases, the J end by 2 bases, with 23 bases between. Germline V gives CDR1 SEHNR, CDR2 FQNEAQ (reference sequence). This chain's CDR3 is CASSPKPPGLLNTDTQYF. The DNA for the CDR3 is TGTGCCAGCAGCCCGAAGCCACCGGGGCTACTCAACACAGATACGCAGTATTTT.

Ten or more counts support this clonotype. The chain links TRBV10-3 to TRBJ2-7; 11 nucleotides align to TRBD1. The CDR3 is 14 amino acids. V gave up 6 bases and J gave up 3 bases; unmatched junction bases: 4. Germline loops: CDR1 ENHRY, CDR2 SYGVKD. The CDR3 DNA reads TGTGCCATCAGCGGACAGGGGGCAGACTACGAGCAGTACTTC. Translation: CAISGQGADYEQYF.